A selection of T cell receptor beta chains follows, all from one sample in a study of CXCR3-negative and CXCR3-positive naive CD8 T cells. Each CDR3 protein gets one entry in TCRdb, which reprocessed the 5' RACE reads and gives no DNA. This listing includes about 110,000 distinct CDR3 sequences. Sequencing was done on a sample of naive CXCR3+ CD8+ T cells from blood. These receptors were obtained from a human donor in good health. Some clones in this sample may be carry-over from other donors' samples. Both conserved end residues are part of each CDR3.

>TRBJ1-1|TRBV5-1
CASSNENMNTEAFF
>TRBJ1-1|TRBV4-3
CASSQYGTGPNAEAFF
>TRBJ2-1|TRBV11-2
CASSSPRQPEQFF
>TRBJ1-2|TRBV12-3/TRBV12-4
CASSLAPTNGYTF
>TRBJ1-3|TRBV15
CATSSRPLDGNTIYF
>TRBJ1-2|TRBV12-3/TRBV12-4
CASSSLWTGWIYGYTF
>TRBJ1-1|TRBV29-1
CSVERGVRAFF
>TRBJ1-1|TRBV20-1
CSARRVTEAFF
>TRBJ2-1|TRBV29-1
CSVGGGGSFYNEQFF
>TRBJ2-7|TRBV29-1
CSVDAGGLYEQYF
>TRBJ2-1|TRBV2
CASSGTGEQFF
>TRBJ2-7|TRBV7-9
CASATSSSYEQYF
>TRBJ1-2|TRBV29-1
CSAADTHGDGYTF
>TRBJ1-1|TRBV27
CASNPTGLNTEAFF
>TRBJ1-1|TRBV29-1
CSVRGPTTWEAFF
>TRBJ2-1|TRBV6-6
CASSYSQGAGEQFF